The 30 T cell receptor beta chains below come from one sample, sequenced in a study of technical replicates of blood from several donors. This table comes from immunoSEQ multiplex PCR, and its TCRdb copy is limited to in-frame clones, with some not included. The profile shows 75,000 to 90,000 clones, about 93% of them singletons. The sample taken for sequencing was T cells isolated from PBMCs. Every receptor here comes from a human donor in good health.

DNA for the CDR3: TGTGCCAGCAGCGTAGGTACAGGGGAGGGCTACACCTTC. Translation gives CASSVGTGEGYTF. The chain links TRBV9 to TRBJ1-2; 7 positions match TRBD1. In germline, CDR1 is SGDLS, CDR2 YYNGEE. The CDR3 covers 13 residues. The V gene end was trimmed by 0 bases and the J gene end by 8 bases; junction bases not matched to a gene: 4.

The rearrangement links TRBV9 to TRBJ1-4; 7 positions match TRBD1. J gave up 5 bases and V 4 bases, and 5 bases lay outside the gene matches. This CDR3 is built from 14 residues. Looked up from germline, CDR1 is SGDLS and CDR2 is YYNGEE. The CDR3 is CASSQTGRNEKLFF. The CDR3, as DNA: TGTGCCAGCAGCCAGACAGGGAGGAATGAAAAACTGTTTTTT.

The J gene is TRBJ1-5, the V gene TRBV28, with TRBD1 identical over 9 bases. Germline-derived CDR1 and CDR2 are MDHEN and SYDVKM. This CDR3 is built from 15 residues. V shed 7 bases and J 6 bases; nucleotides not matched to a gene: 10. The CDR3 DNA is TGTGCCAGCACCATAAGGGGACAGGGACGTCAGCCCCAGCATTTT. Translated, it gives CASTIRGQGRQPQHF. Drawing the rest from reference TRBV28 and TRBJ1-5, the complete variable domain is DVKVTQSSRYLVKRTGEKVFLECVQDMDHENMFWYRQDPGLGLRLIYFSYDVKMKEKGDIPEGYSVSREKKERFSLILESASTNQTSMYLCASTIRGQGRQPQHFGDGTRLSIL.

This clone was observed a single time. V and J are TRBV7-9 and TRBJ1-2, with TRBD1 matching 7 bases. The trim removed 5 bases at V and 4 bases at J, leaving 7 bases unmatched. Germline V gene data show CDR1 as SEHNR and CDR2 as FQNEAQ (reference sequence). The CDR3 spans 14 residues. This CDR3 is CASSTTGMSYGYTF. The CDR3 DNA is TGTGCCAGCAGCACGACAGGGATGAGCTATGGCTACACCTTC.

This chain uses TRBV10-3 with TRBJ2-1; 10 bases align to TRBD2. There are 15 residues in the CDR3. Germline assignment: CDR1 ENHRY and CDR2 SYGVKD. V was clipped by 9 bases and J by 8 bases; unmatched bases: 13. Here the CDR3 reads CAIGVLAGGGYEQFF. CDR3 coding DNA: TGTGCCATTGGGGTATTAGCGGGAGGCGGCTATGAGCAGTTCTTC.

The rearrangement joins TRBV9 to TRBJ2-1; the D is unclear. This CDR3 spans 16 amino acids. The V end lost 0 bases, the J end lost 0 bases, and 10 bases lay between the germline ends. Looked up from germline, CDR1 is SGDLS and CDR2 is YYNGEE. Here the CDR3 reads CASSVATNHSYNEQFF. The CDR3 DNA reads TGTGCCAGCAGCGTAGCTACCAACCACTCCTACAATGAGCAGTTCTTC.

This chain connects TRBV6-5 to TRBJ2-1, with TRBD2 identical over 13 bases. The CDR3 consists of 15 residues. V shed 6 bases and J 7 bases; nucleotides not matched to a gene: 6. Looked up from germline, CDR1 is MNHEY and CDR2 is SVGAGI. The CDR3 DNA sequence: TGTGCCAGCAGCCCAGGGACTAGCGGGAATAATGAGCAGTTCTTC. It translates to CASSPGTSGNNEQFF.

CDR3 DNA sequence: TGTGCCATCTCCCCCCAGGGAACGAACACTGAAGCTTTCTTT. Protein: CAISPQGTNTEAFF. The chain has TRBV10-3 and TRBJ1-1; perhaps TRBD1 as D (5 bases). CDR1 is ENHRY, CDR2 SYGVKD, per germline. CDR3 length equals 14 residues. Trimming took off 8 bases at V and 1 base at J, with 14 bases between the two ends.

CDR3 sequence (DNA): TGTGCCAGCAGCAGGAGACCTGGAAACACCATATATTTT. This translates into CASSRRPGNTIYF. The gene calls are TRBV5-8 and TRBJ1-3; D ambiguous. Germline values: CDR1 SGHTS, CDR2 YDEGEE. The V gene lost 4 bases and the J gene lost 2 bases, with 7 bases spanning the gap. The CDR3 loop spans 13 amino acids. Drawing the rest from reference TRBV5-8 and TRBJ1-3, the complete variable domain is EAGVTQSPTHLIKTRGQQATLRCSPISGHTSVYWYQQALGLGLQFLLWYDEGEERNRGNFPPRFSGRQFPNYSSELNVNALELEDSALYLCASSRRPGNTIYFGEGSWLTVV.

This clone has only a few counts. This sequence joins TRBV29-1 and TRBJ1-1, with TRBD1 as a possible D gene (6 bases). CDR1 and CDR2 from the germline V gene are SQVTM and ANQGSEA. This CDR3 is built from 12 residues. V was shortened by 3 bases and J by 3 bases, with 8 bases between the two germline ends. CDR3: CSVEGADTEAFF. For the CDR3, the DNA is TGCAGCGTTGAGGGGGCGGACACTGAAGCTTTCTTT. The variable domain in full, with the rest retrieved from reference TRBV29-1 and TRBJ1-1, is SAVISQKPSRDICQRGTSLTIQCQVDSQVTMMFWYRQQPGQSLTLIATANQGSEATYESGFVIDKFPISRPNLTFSTLTVSNMSPEDSSIYLCSVEGADTEAFFGQGTRLTVV.

The chain recombines TRBV11-3 with TRBJ1-3; 8 bases match TRBD1. The CDR3 runs 18 residues. The germline CDR1 and CDR2 sequences are SGHNT and YENEEA. The V segment lost 5 bases and the J segment 6 bases; nucleotides outside the gene matches: 18. The CDR3: CASSAYDPGQEGENTIYF. CDR3 DNA sequence: TGTGCCAGCAGCGCCTACGACCCGGGACAGGAGGGCGAAAACACCATATATTTT.

This clone was counted a single time. The rearrangement uses TRBV6-5 and TRBJ2-5; 10 bases agree with TRBD1. Trimming took 6 bases from V and 5 from J; bases not matched to a gene: 9. In germline, CDR1 is MNHEY, CDR2 SVGAGI. This CDR3 is 15 amino acids long. CDR3 loop: CASRLGQGMFETQYF. The DNA of the CDR3 is TGTGCCAGCAGGCTGGGACAGGGGATGTTCGAGACCCAGTACTTC.

The CDR3 DNA is TGTGCCAGCAGCAGTACCCTCGGGACAGAAGCTTTCTTT. Translation: CASSSTLGTEAFF. The chain links TRBV14 to TRBJ1-1, with D perhaps TRBD1 (6 bases). The CDR3 is 13 residues long. The germline V and J ends were trimmed by 5 bases and 8 bases, with 15 bases remaining between them. The germline V gene has CDR1 SGHDN and CDR2 FVKESK. The full variable domain, completed using reference TRBV14 and TRBJ1-1, is EAGVTQFPSHSVIEKGQTVTLRCDPISGHDNLYWYRRVMGKEIKFLLHFVKESKQDESGMPNNRFLAERTGGTYSTLKVQPAELEDSGVYFCASSSTLGTEAFFGQGTRLTVV.

The V call is TRBV5-1, the J call TRBJ2-3; possible D gene TRBD1, 5 bases. The V end was cut by 5 bases, the J end by 5 bases, with 18 bases between. This CDR3 is built from 15 residues. The germline gives CDR1 SGHRS, CDR2 YFSETQ. The CDR3 DNA reads as TGCGCCAGCAGTCCCCAGGACCCCAGGGTAGATACGCAGTATTTT. Translating it yields CASSPQDPRVDTQYF.

CDR3 region: CASSQRGIYEQYF. The CDR3, as DNA: TGTGCCAGCAGCCAAAGGGGTATCTACGAGCAGTACTTC. The chain is built from TRBV14 and TRBJ2-7; a possible D gene is TRBD1 (5 bases). The CDR3 spans 13 residues. CDR1 SGHDN and CDR2 FVKESK come from the germline V gene. V gave up 2 bases and J gave up 3 bases, with 8 bases separating them.

V gene TRBV5-4 combines with J gene TRBJ2-1; 7 positions agree with TRBD1. The germline gives CDR1 SGHNT, CDR2 YYREEE (reference sequence). After removal of 2 bases from V and 6 bases from J, the junction contained 2 bases not matched to a gene. The CDR3 contains 13 residues. CDR3 nucleotides: TGTGCCAGCAGCTTACAGGGGAGCAATGAGCAGTTCTTC. The encoded protein is CASSLQGSNEQFF.

V is TRBV7-2 and J is TRBJ2-2, with D possibly being TRBD2 (5 bases). The CDR3 is made up of 14 amino acids. Germline V CDR1 and CDR2: SGHTA, FQGNSA. Deletions cut 3 bases from V and 3 bases from J, with 8 bases between. The CDR3: CASSFVGDTGELFF. CDR3 coding DNA: TGTGCCAGCAGCTTTGTGGGAGACACCGGGGAGCTGTTTTTT.

This rearrangement joins TRBV27 to TRBJ2-7, with a possible D match to TRBD1 (5 bases). The ends were cut back, 2 bases at V and 2 bases at J, with 10 bases in the middle. This CDR3 has 14 amino acids. CDR1 is MNHEY, CDR2 SMNVEV, per germline (reference sequence). CDR3 sequence: CASSLTGTAYEQYF. DNA for the CDR3: TGTGCCAGCAGTTTAACAGGCACGGCCTACGAGCAGTACTTC.

The chain joins TRBV11-3 to TRBJ2-1; D is ambiguous. Germline loops: CDR1 SGHNT, CDR2 YENEEA. This CDR3 contains 11 residues. Trimming removed 5 bases at V and 7 bases at J, with 6 bases between. CDR3 DNA: TGTGCCAGCAGCCCCCATAATGAGCAGTTCTTC. This codes for CASSPHNEQFF. The variable domain in full, completed from reference TRBV11-3 and TRBJ2-1, reads EAGVVQSPRYKIIEKKQPVAFWCNPISGHNTLYWYLQNLGQGPELLIRYENEEAVDDSQLPKDRFSAERLKGVDSTLKIQPAELGDSAVYLCASSPHNEQFFGPGTRLTVL.

This clone was seen only a few times. The chain joins TRBV5-1 to TRBJ2-2; maybe TRBD2 (6 bases). The CDR3 contains 15 residues. Germline V gene lookup returns CDR1 SGHRS and CDR2 YFSETQ. Trimming cost V 0 bases and J 4 bases, with 10 bases left between them. The DNA of the CDR3 is TGCGCCAGCAGCTTGGATGGGGACTCCACCGGGGAGCTGTTTTTT. It specifies CASSLDGDSTGELFF.

The rearrangement joins TRBV28 to TRBJ1-5; 8 nucleotides match TRBD1. V lost 6 bases to trimming and J lost 0 bases; unmatched junction nucleotides: 10. The CDR3 sequence is 17 residues long. Per the germline V gene, CDR1 is MDHEN and CDR2 is SYDVKM. The CDR3 here is CASSRTGRGASNQPQHF. In DNA form, the CDR3 reads TGTGCCAGCAGCAGGACAGGGCGGGGAGCTAGCAATCAGCCCCAGCATTTT.

The CDR3 bases are TGCGCCAGCAGCTCCGGGGACGTGTTAGCGGGAGGCAATGAGCAGTTCTTC. This encodes CASSSGDVLAGGNEQFF. The chain uses TRBV5-1 and TRBJ2-1, with TRBD2 matching 10 bases. CDR3 length: 17 residues. The germline V gene has CDR1 SGHRS and CDR2 YFSETQ. Trimming removed 3 bases from V and 6 bases from J; junction bases left unmatched: 12.

The chain has TRBV6-1 and TRBJ2-3, with 7 bases that match TRBD2. This CDR3 comprises 13 residues. J was trimmed by 7 bases and V by 3 bases; bases with no gene match: 4. Germline CDR1 reads MNHNS; CDR2 reads SASEGT. CDR3 DNA sequence: TGTGCCAGCAGTGATAGTGGGACTAATACGCAGTATTTT. It yields the protein CASSDSGTNTQYF.

The chain combines TRBV27 with TRBJ2-1, with D tentatively TRBD1 (6 bases). The CDR3 has 12 amino acids. Germline V lookup: CDR1 MNHEY, CDR2 SMNVEV (reference sequence). V dropped 6 bases and J dropped 7 bases, with 10 bases sitting between them. The DNA of the CDR3 is TGTGCCAGCAGACCGCAGGGGAATGAGCAGTTCTTC. Its protein is CASRPQGNEQFF.

The J gene is TRBJ1-5, the V gene TRBV10-3, with D unresolved. The CDR3 extends over 13 amino acids. V lost 2 bases to trimming and J lost 6 bases, with 8 bases between them. Per germline, CDR1 ENHRY and CDR2 SYGVKD. CDR3 loop: CAISEIDGQPQHF. The CDR3 nucleotides are TGTGCCATCAGTGAGATAGATGGTCAGCCCCAGCATTTT.

The CDR3 nucleotides are TGTGCCAGCAGTTTAACGACTAGCGGGACGAGATACGCAGATACGCAGTATTTT. As protein: CASSLTTSGTRYADTQYF. This chain joins TRBV28 and TRBJ2-3, with 11 bases aligning to TRBD2. This CDR3 has 18 residues. The germline gives CDR1 MDHEN, CDR2 SYDVKM. The V segment lost 2 bases and the J segment 4 bases; nucleotides outside the gene matches: 11.

The V gene is TRBV2, the J gene TRBJ2-7; a weak D match, TRBD2 (5 bases). This CDR3 spans 14 amino acids. Germline-derived CDR1 and CDR2 are SNHLY and FYNNEI. Between the trimmed V and J ends, which lost 5 bases and 2 bases, there was a span of 13 bases. CDR3 protein: CASSPDLFPYEQYF. For the CDR3, the DNA is TGTGCCAGCAGTCCGGACTTATTCCCCTACGAGCAGTACTTC. The full variable domain, in which reference TRBV2 and TRBJ2-7 provide the parts outside the CDR3, is EPEVTQTPSHQVTQMGQEVILRCVPISNHLYFYWYRQILGQKVEFLVSFYNNEISEKSEIFDDQFSVERPDGSNFTLKIRSTKLEDSAMYFCASSPDLFPYEQYFGPGTRLTVT.

The V and J genes are TRBV30 and TRBJ1-2; 9 bases agree with TRBD1. In germline, CDR1 is GTSNPN, CDR2 SVGIG (reference sequence). The CDR3 sequence is 12 residues long. J gave up 10 bases and V 4 bases, and 7 bases lay outside the gene matches. This CDR3 reads CAWTTGGRVYTF. As DNA, the CDR3 is TGTGCCTGGACAACAGGGGGCCGCGTCTACACCTTC.

The genes are TRBV11-3 and TRBJ2-1; 8 nucleotides match TRBD2. Germline-derived CDR1 and CDR2 are SGHNT and YENEEA. The J segment lost 3 bases and the V segment lost 1 base, leaving 8 bases of the junction unmatched. The CDR3 runs to 17 residues. CDR3: CASSLAPPGLVYNEQFF. The CDR3 DNA reads as TGTGCCAGCAGCTTAGCCCCGCCGGGACTAGTCTACAATGAGCAGTTCTTC. Looking up the rest from reference TRBV11-3 and TRBJ2-1 gives the full variable domain: EAGVVQSPRYKIIEKKQPVAFWCNPISGHNTLYWYLQNLGQGPELLIRYENEEAVDDSQLPKDRFSAERLKGVDSTLKIQPAELGDSAVYLCASSLAPPGLVYNEQFFGPGTRLTVL.

This clone was counted only a few times. The gene calls are TRBV18 and TRBJ1-1, with a weak D call TRBD1 (6 bases). Looked up from germline, CDR1 is KGHSH and CDR2 is LQKENI. Trimming took 3 bases from V and 6 from J, leaving 8 bases between them. The CDR3 extends over 12 amino acids. CDR3 in amino acids: CASSPQGSEAFF. CDR3 DNA: TGTGCCAGCTCACCCCAGGGGTCTGAAGCTTTCTTT.